This TCR beta chain was documented in a study of cytomegalovirus exposure and HLA in healthy donors. Study observations and caveats: Reports showed the classifier diagnosing cytomegalovirus status with high specificity and sensitivity. Researchers had no immune exposure information except CMV serostatus available.

Samples came from healthy bone marrow donors. A word on this clone: Its antigen remains unknown.

The PCR was carried out with 60 Vbeta primers and 13 Jbeta primers. Original data processing: Counted up in a later analysis, unique TCR beta chains came to approximately 83 million, with some 9.9 million shared. Profiling relied on immunoSEQ multiplex PCR, and the TCRdb table lists in-frame clones only, not all of them. V and J calls plus clone size are reproduced from that table; the DNA served to infer D and trimming. This sample has fewer than 200,000 clones, with roughly 79% found just once. Germline CDR1 SGHNT, CDR2 YENEEA. CDR3 length: 17 amino acids. The germline V and J ends were trimmed by 3 bases and 2 bases, with 20 bases remaining between them.

This TCR derives from a man aged 40-49 years in good health and CMV-seropositive. The chain recombines TRBV11-3 with TRBJ2-7; D may be TRBD2 (6 bases). The sequencing sample was made of PBMCs. The CDR3 DNA sequence: TGTGCCAGCAGCTTTAGAGGAGGTAGCGGTTTTCCCTACGAGCAGTACTTC. This encodes CASSFRGGSGFPYEQYF.